This is a list of T cell receptor beta chains from one sample in a study of PD-L1 blockade in urothelial cancer. The data were produced by immunoSEQ multiplex PCR, yet TCRdb's version contains in-frame clones alone and is incomplete. This table has fewer than 50,000 clones, roughly four fifths appearing once. The source was PBMCs, collected around atezolizumab (anti-PD-L1) treatment. Source of these receptors: a man aged 65 to 79 with urothelial cancer. CDR3s include the opening cysteine and the closing phenylalanine or tryptophan. A D gene is named only where the DNA matches it firmly. The size field is filled for only some rows; it gives once, few, many or a size class.

abundance: NA
d_gene: TRBD2
v_gene: TRBV5-4
len: 15
j_gene: TRBJ2-7
CDR3nt: TGTGCCAGCAGCCGGGGACTAGCGGGATCCTACGAGCAGTACTTC
CDR3aa: CASSRGLAGSYEQYF

abundance: NA
d_gene: TRBD2
v_gene: TRBV4-1
len: 15
j_gene: TRBJ2-1
CDR3nt: TGCGCCAGCAGCCCCCGGGCGGGAGATCACAATGAGCAGTTCTTC
CDR3aa: CASSPRAGDHNEQFF

abundance: NA
d_gene: NA
v_gene: TRBV7-9
len: 16
j_gene: TRBJ2-7
CDR3nt: TGTGCCAGCAGCTTAGTTTTGGGCGCGAGCTCCTACGAGCAGTACTTC
CDR3aa: CASSLVLGASSYEQYF

abundance: NA
d_gene: TRBD1
v_gene: TRBV5-4
len: 15
j_gene: TRBJ2-3
CDR3nt: TGTGCCAGCAGCTTGGACAGGGGAGTCACAGATACGCAGTATTTT
CDR3aa: CASSLDRGVTDTQYF

abundance: once
d_gene: TRBD1
v_gene: TRBV18
len: 14
j_gene: TRBJ2-7
CDR3nt: TGTGCCAGCTCACCGCTGGACAGGGAGAGCGAGCAGTACTTC
CDR3aa: CASSPLDRESEQYF

abundance: NA
d_gene: TRBD2
v_gene: TRBV27
len: 16
j_gene: TRBJ2-3
CDR3nt: TGTGCCAGCAGTGCACTAGCGGGGCTAAGCACAGATACGCAGTATTTT
CDR3aa: CASSALAGLSTDTQYF

abundance: NA
d_gene: NA
v_gene: TRBV7-2
len: 13
j_gene: TRBJ1-1
CDR3nt: TGTGCCAGCGGGCGGGGGCTGAGCACTGAAGCTTTCTTT
CDR3aa: CASGRGLSTEAFF

abundance: few
d_gene: TRBD1
v_gene: TRBV27
len: 12
j_gene: TRBJ2-7
CDR3nt: TGTGCCAGCAAAGAAGGTACAGGGGGAAGGATCTTC
CDR3aa: CASKEGTGGRIF

abundance: NA
d_gene: NA
v_gene: TRBV2
len: 14
j_gene: TRBJ2-7
CDR3nt: TGTGCCAGCATGCTAAGGGGCCAGTCCTACGAGCAGTACTTC
CDR3aa: CASMLRGQSYEQYF

abundance: NA
d_gene: NA
v_gene: TRBV5-5
len: 16
j_gene: TRBJ2-1
CDR3nt: TGTGCCAGCAGCTGGGTGACAACCGCATCCTACAATGAGCAGTTCTTC
CDR3aa: CASSWVTTASYNEQFF

abundance: few
d_gene: NA
v_gene: TRBV18
len: 13
j_gene: TRBJ2-7
CDR3nt: TGTGCCAGCTCCCCGGGGTCCTCGGGGGAGCAGTACTTC
CDR3aa: CASSPGSSGEQYF

abundance: NA
d_gene: NA
v_gene: TRBV30
len: 15
j_gene: TRBJ1-6
CDR3nt: TGTGCCTGGAAGGGGGGGCTGAGTGGTAATTCACCCCTCCACTTT
CDR3aa: CAWKGGLSGNSPLHF

abundance: NA
d_gene: TRBD1
v_gene: TRBV2
len: 11
j_gene: TRBJ2-1
CDR3nt: TGTGCCAGCAGCCGGGACAGGGAGCAGTTCTTC
CDR3aa: CASSRDREQFF

abundance: NA
d_gene: TRBD2
v_gene: TRBV5-1
len: 15
j_gene: TRBJ2-1
CDR3nt: TGCGCCAGCGCCGGACTAGCGGGAGTCTACAATGAGCAGTTCTTC
CDR3aa: CASAGLAGVYNEQFF

abundance: NA
d_gene: TRBD1
v_gene: TRBV7-6
len: 13
j_gene: TRBJ1-2
CDR3nt: TGTGCCAGCAGCTCTGGGACAGGGAATGGCTACACCTTC
CDR3aa: CASSSGTGNGYTF

abundance: NA
d_gene: NA
v_gene: TRBV11-3
len: 14
j_gene: TRBJ1-1
CDR3nt: TGTGCCAGCAGCTCCGGGACTCCGGCGGGGAAAGCTTTCTTT
CDR3aa: CASSSGTPAGKAFF

abundance: NA
d_gene: TRBD1
v_gene: TRBV28
len: 12
j_gene: TRBJ1-1
CDR3nt: TGTGCCATCCTAGACAGGGGAGGTGAAGCTTTCTTT
CDR3aa: CAILDRGGEAFF

abundance: NA
d_gene: NA
v_gene: TRBV6-1
len: 13
j_gene: TRBJ2-7
CDR3nt: TGTGCCAGCAGTAAAAGACATAGCGACGAGCAGTACTTC
CDR3aa: CASSKRHSDEQYF

abundance: NA
d_gene: TRBD1
v_gene: TRBV5-4
len: 15
j_gene: TRBJ1-5
CDR3nt: TGTGCCAGCAGCGCGGACAGGGGGCAGGTTCAGCCCCAGCATTTT
CDR3aa: CASSADRGQVQPQHF

abundance: once
d_gene: TRBD2
v_gene: TRBV4-2
len: 15
j_gene: TRBJ2-1
CDR3nt: TGTGCCAGCAGCCAACCTAGCGGGGGGGCGGGTGAGCAGTTCTTC
CDR3aa: CASSQPSGGAGEQFF

abundance: NA
d_gene: TRBD2
v_gene: TRBV7-2
len: 13
j_gene: TRBJ2-1
CDR3nt: TGTGCCAGCAGCTCGACTAGGGAGGGTGAGCAGTTCTTC
CDR3aa: CASSSTREGEQFF

abundance: NA
d_gene: NA
v_gene: TRBV4-2
len: 16
j_gene: TRBJ2-2
CDR3nt: TGTGCCAGCAGCCAAGATCAGGGGTCGAACACCGGGGAGCTGTTTTTT
CDR3aa: CASSQDQGSNTGELFF

abundance: NA
d_gene: NA
v_gene: TRBV28
len: 17
j_gene: TRBJ2-7
CDR3nt: TGTGCCAGCAGTTTACGAGGCGGCAGGGGCTTTTCCTACGAGCAGTACTTC
CDR3aa: CASSLRGGRGFSYEQYF

abundance: NA
d_gene: NA
v_gene: TRBV6-5
len: 13
j_gene: TRBJ1-5
CDR3nt: TGTGCCAGCAGCACAGGGACCGGGTCGCCCCAGCATTTT
CDR3aa: CASSTGTGSPQHF

abundance: NA
d_gene: NA
v_gene: TRBV18
len: 15
j_gene: TRBJ1-2
CDR3nt: TGTGCCAGCTCACCCGAAGCCGGGGGGTTAGGTGGCTACACCTTC
CDR3aa: CASSPEAGGLGGYTF

abundance: once
d_gene: NA
v_gene: TRBV5-5
len: 14
j_gene: TRBJ2-2
CDR3nt: TGTGCCAGCGGCGGGACAGCTACCACCGGGGAGCTGTTTTTT
CDR3aa: CASGGTATTGELFF

abundance: NA
d_gene: NA
v_gene: TRBV2
len: 15
j_gene: TRBJ2-2
CDR3nt: TGTGCCAGCAGTGACCACAGGGGGGGCACCGGGGAGCTGTTTTTT
CDR3aa: CASSDHRGGTGELFF

abundance: NA
d_gene: TRBD2
v_gene: TRBV7-8
len: 21
j_gene: TRBJ2-1
CDR3nt: TGTGCCAGCAGCCCGAAGACTAGCGGGGGGGCGGCCCCTGGGTCCTACAATGAGCAGTTCTTC
CDR3aa: CASSPKTSGGAAPGSYNEQFF

abundance: few
d_gene: TRBD2
v_gene: TRBV7-6
len: 14
j_gene: TRBJ2-1
CDR3nt: TGTGCCAGCAGCCCCTTTAGCGGGGGGGATGAGCAGTTCTTC
CDR3aa: CASSPFSGGDEQFF

abundance: NA
d_gene: TRBD1
v_gene: TRBV2
len: 13
j_gene: TRBJ2-1
CDR3nt: TGTGCCAGCGATGGGACAGGCGTGGGGGAGCAGTTCTTC
CDR3aa: CASDGTGVGEQFF

abundance: few
d_gene: TRBD2
v_gene: TRBV29-1
len: 15
j_gene: TRBJ2-1
CDR3nt: TGCAGCGTCGATGGACTAGCGGGAGGCGAGAATGAGCAGTTCTTC
CDR3aa: CSVDGLAGGENEQFF

abundance: NA
d_gene: TRBD2
v_gene: TRBV29-1
len: 15
j_gene: TRBJ2-7
CDR3nt: TGCAGCGTTGAAGCGCTCGGGGGGAGCTCCTACGAGCAGTACTTC
CDR3aa: CSVEALGGSSYEQYF

abundance: few
d_gene: NA
v_gene: TRBV28
len: 16
j_gene: TRBJ2-1
CDR3nt: TGTGCCAGCAGTTCCCTGACAGCGAGCTCCTACAATGAGCAGTTCTTC
CDR3aa: CASSSLTASSYNEQFF

abundance: NA
d_gene: TRBD2
v_gene: TRBV19
len: 16
j_gene: TRBJ2-1
CDR3nt: TGTGCCAGTAGTATAGATGCTAGCGGGAGTACGGATGAGCAGTTCTTC
CDR3aa: CASSIDASGSTDEQFF

abundance: NA
d_gene: NA
v_gene: TRBV11-3
len: 15
j_gene: TRBJ1-4
CDR3nt: TGTGCCAGCAGCCCCCCCGGGGGTCTTAACGAAAAACTGTTTTTT
CDR3aa: CASSPPGGLNEKLFF

abundance: NA
d_gene: NA
v_gene: TRBV27
len: 16
j_gene: TRBJ2-2
CDR3nt: TGTGCCAGCAGTTTATCCCCGGGACTCCGAAGGGGGGAGCTGTTTTTT
CDR3aa: CASSLSPGLRRGELFF

abundance: once
d_gene: TRBD1
v_gene: TRBV19
len: 15
j_gene: TRBJ1-2
CDR3nt: TGTGCCAGTAGCAGGGACAGGGGAACTAACTATGGCTACACCTTC
CDR3aa: CASSRDRGTNYGYTF

abundance: NA
d_gene: NA
v_gene: TRBV5-6
len: 13
j_gene: TRBJ1-5
CDR3nt: TGTGCCAGCAGCTTGGGGGGCATACAGCCCCAGCATTTT
CDR3aa: CASSLGGIQPQHF

abundance: once
d_gene: TRBD2
v_gene: TRBV6-4
len: 21
j_gene: TRBJ2-7
CDR3nt: TGTGCCAGCAGTGACTCGAGGGGGGAACGGACTAGCGGGAATGAAAGCAACGAGCAGTACTTC
CDR3aa: CASSDSRGERTSGNESNEQYF

abundance: once
d_gene: TRBD1
v_gene: TRBV2
len: 16
j_gene: TRBJ1-1
CDR3nt: TGTGCCACCAAATCCAGGGGGCGCAGGACGAACACTGAAGCTTTCTTT
CDR3aa: CATKSRGRRTNTEAFF

abundance: NA
d_gene: NA
v_gene: TRBV6-6
len: 14
j_gene: TRBJ2-7
CDR3nt: TGTGCCAGCAGTTACGGAGGGGCGGGTCTCGAGCAGTACTTC
CDR3aa: CASSYGGAGLEQYF

abundance: NA
d_gene: NA
v_gene: TRBV5-1
len: 14
j_gene: TRBJ2-2
CDR3nt: TGCGCCAGCAGGGACTTCAGAAACACCGGGGAGCTGTTTTTT
CDR3aa: CASRDFRNTGELFF

abundance: NA
d_gene: NA
v_gene: TRBV6-1
len: 13
j_gene: TRBJ1-1
CDR3nt: TGTGCCAGCACGGAGAGCCTGAACACTGAAGCTTTCTTT
CDR3aa: CASTESLNTEAFF

abundance: NA
d_gene: TRBD1
v_gene: TRBV11-2
len: 16
j_gene: TRBJ1-1
CDR3nt: TGTGCCAGCAGCCCACAGGGGGCGAGGAGGTCCACTGAAGCTTTCTTT
CDR3aa: CASSPQGARRSTEAFF

abundance: NA
d_gene: NA
v_gene: TRBV6-1
len: 14
j_gene: TRBJ1-3
CDR3nt: TGTGCCATCAAGGACAAAAGCTCTGGAAACACCATATATTTT
CDR3aa: CAIKDKSSGNTIYF

abundance: NA
d_gene: TRBD1
v_gene: TRBV5-4
len: 15
j_gene: TRBJ1-1
CDR3nt: TGTGCCAGCAGCAGGGACAGACCTCTGAACACTGAAGCTTTCTTT
CDR3aa: CASSRDRPLNTEAFF

abundance: many
d_gene: NA
v_gene: TRBV2
len: 14
j_gene: TRBJ1-3
CDR3nt: TGTGCCAGCAGTGAACCGCGCTCTGGAAACACCATATATTTT
CDR3aa: CASSEPRSGNTIYF

abundance: NA
d_gene: NA
v_gene: TRBV27
len: 12
j_gene: TRBJ2-1
CDR3nt: TGTGCCAGCAGTCCCCGCTACAATGAGCAGTTCTTC
CDR3aa: CASSPRYNEQFF

abundance: NA
d_gene: TRBD2
v_gene: TRBV4-3
len: 14
j_gene: TRBJ2-1
CDR3nt: TGCGCCAGCTCACTAGCGGGGAACTACAATGAGCAGTTCTTC
CDR3aa: CASSLAGNYNEQFF

abundance: once
d_gene: TRBD1
v_gene: TRBV28
len: 15
j_gene: TRBJ2-5
CDR3nt: TGTGCCAGCAGGGCGACAGGGGGAAGACAAGAGACCCAGTACTTC
CDR3aa: CASRATGGRQETQYF

abundance: few
d_gene: NA
v_gene: TRBV29-1
len: 12
j_gene: TRBJ2-1
CDR3nt: TGCAGCGTCACGGGCTCCTACAATGAGCAGTTCTTC
CDR3aa: CSVTGSYNEQFF

abundance: NA
d_gene: TRBD2
v_gene: TRBV29-1
len: 15
j_gene: TRBJ2-5
CDR3nt: TGCAGCGTTGATCGGGATAGCGGGGTGGTAGAGACCCAGTACTTC
CDR3aa: CSVDRDSGVVETQYF

abundance: once
d_gene: TRBD1
v_gene: TRBV7-2
len: 15
j_gene: TRBJ1-2
CDR3nt: TGTGCCAGCAGCCAAGGACAGGGTTCGACCTATGGCTACACCTTC
CDR3aa: CASSQGQGSTYGYTF

abundance: NA
d_gene: NA
v_gene: TRBV19
len: 14
j_gene: TRBJ2-7
CDR3nt: TGTGCCAGTAGTATGGGCAGGGCGGTCGGCGAGCAGTACTTC
CDR3aa: CASSMGRAVGEQYF

abundance: NA
d_gene: TRBD1
v_gene: TRBV5-1
len: 15
j_gene: TRBJ2-3
CDR3nt: TGCGCCAGCAGCCCAAGGGACAGGGGCTCAGATACGCAGTATTTT
CDR3aa: CASSPRDRGSDTQYF

abundance: few
d_gene: NA
v_gene: TRBV5-1
len: 13
j_gene: TRBJ1-5
CDR3nt: TGCGCCAGCTCCATCTCGGGGGGTCAGCCCCAGCATTTT
CDR3aa: CASSISGGQPQHF

abundance: NA
d_gene: NA
v_gene: TRBV7-9
len: 15
j_gene: TRBJ2-4
CDR3nt: TGTGCCAGCAGCTTAGCGACTAGATTGATGAACATTCAGTACTTC
CDR3aa: CASSLATRLMNIQYF

abundance: NA
d_gene: TRBD2
v_gene: TRBV5-4
len: 15
j_gene: TRBJ2-7
CDR3nt: TGTGCCAGCAGCCCCCGGCAAGCGGGACGGGACGAGCAGTACTTC
CDR3aa: CASSPRQAGRDEQYF

abundance: NA
d_gene: NA
v_gene: TRBV15
len: 14
j_gene: TRBJ1-1
CDR3nt: TGTGCCACCAGCAGAGATCTAGGTGAGACTGAAGCTTTCTTT
CDR3aa: CATSRDLGETEAFF